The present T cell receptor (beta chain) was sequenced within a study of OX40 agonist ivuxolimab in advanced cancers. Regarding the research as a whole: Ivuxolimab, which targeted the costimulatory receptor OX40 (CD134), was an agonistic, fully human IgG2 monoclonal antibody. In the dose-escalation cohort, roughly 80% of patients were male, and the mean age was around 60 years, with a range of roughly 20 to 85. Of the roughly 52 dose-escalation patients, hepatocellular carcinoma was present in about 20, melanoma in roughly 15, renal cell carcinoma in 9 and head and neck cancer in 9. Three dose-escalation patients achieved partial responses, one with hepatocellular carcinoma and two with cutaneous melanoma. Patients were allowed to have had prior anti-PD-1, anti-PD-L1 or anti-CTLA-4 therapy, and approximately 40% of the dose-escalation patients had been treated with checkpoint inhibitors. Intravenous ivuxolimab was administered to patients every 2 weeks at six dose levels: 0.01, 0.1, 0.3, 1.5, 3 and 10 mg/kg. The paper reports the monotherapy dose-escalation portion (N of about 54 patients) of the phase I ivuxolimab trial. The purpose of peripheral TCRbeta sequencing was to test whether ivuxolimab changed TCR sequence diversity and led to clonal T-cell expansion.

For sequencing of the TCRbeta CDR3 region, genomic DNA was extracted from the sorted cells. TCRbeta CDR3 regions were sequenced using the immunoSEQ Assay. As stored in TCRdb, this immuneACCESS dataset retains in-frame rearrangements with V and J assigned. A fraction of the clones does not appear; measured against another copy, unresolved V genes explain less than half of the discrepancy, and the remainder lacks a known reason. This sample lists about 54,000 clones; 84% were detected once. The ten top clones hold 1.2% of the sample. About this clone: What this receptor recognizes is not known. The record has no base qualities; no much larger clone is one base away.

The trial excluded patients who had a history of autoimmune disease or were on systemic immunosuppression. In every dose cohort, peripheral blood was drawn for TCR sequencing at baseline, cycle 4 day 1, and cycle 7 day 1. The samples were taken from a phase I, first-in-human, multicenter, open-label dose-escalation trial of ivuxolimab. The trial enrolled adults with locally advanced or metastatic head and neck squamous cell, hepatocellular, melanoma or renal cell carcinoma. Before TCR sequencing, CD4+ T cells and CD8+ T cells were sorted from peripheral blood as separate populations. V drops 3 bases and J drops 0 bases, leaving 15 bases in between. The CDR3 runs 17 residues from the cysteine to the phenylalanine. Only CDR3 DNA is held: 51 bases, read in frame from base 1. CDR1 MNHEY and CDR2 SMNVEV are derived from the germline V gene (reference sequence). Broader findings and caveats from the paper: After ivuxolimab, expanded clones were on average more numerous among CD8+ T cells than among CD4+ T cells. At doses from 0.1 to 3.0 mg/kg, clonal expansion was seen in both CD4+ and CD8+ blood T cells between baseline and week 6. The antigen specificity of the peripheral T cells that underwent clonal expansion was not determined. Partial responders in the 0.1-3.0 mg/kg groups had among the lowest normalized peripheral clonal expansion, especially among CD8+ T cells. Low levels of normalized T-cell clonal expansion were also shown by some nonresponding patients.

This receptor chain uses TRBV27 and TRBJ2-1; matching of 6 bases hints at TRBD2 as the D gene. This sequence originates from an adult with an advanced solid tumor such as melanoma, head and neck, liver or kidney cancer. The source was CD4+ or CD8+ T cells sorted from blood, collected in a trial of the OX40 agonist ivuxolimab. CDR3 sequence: CASSLRDLTNSYNEQFF. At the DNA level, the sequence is TGTGCCAGCAGTTTGCGGGATTTAACTAACTCCTACAATGAGCAGTTCTTC.